This is a list of T cell receptor beta chains from one sample in a study of T cell repertoires in cytomegalovirus infection. TCRdb reanalysed the reads using MiXCR and keeps one entry per CDR3 protein. The sample records about 230,000 distinct CDR3 sequences, 6% to 8% being singletons. Sequenced material: PBMCs. These receptors were obtained from a human donor in good health (CMV status not recorded). Some clones in this sample may be carry-over from other donors' samples. The CDR3 runs from the conserved cysteine through the conserved F or W. A D gene is named only where the DNA matches it firmly. Part of the rows lack a size; the others show once, few, many or a class for expanded clones.

v_call: TRBV28; d_call: .; clone_size: few; j_call: TRBJ1-2; cdr3_nt: TGTGCCAGCCGATATACCCCGGATACCTATGGCTACACCTTC; cdr3_aa: CASRYTPDTYGYTF
v_call: TRBV7-6; d_call: .; clone_size: many; j_call: TRBJ1-1; cdr3_nt: TGTGCCAGCAGCTTAGCGGGCCAGGGGAACACTGAAGCTTTCTTT; cdr3_aa: CASSLAGQGNTEAFF
v_call: TRBV2; d_call: .; clone_size: many; j_call: TRBJ2-6; cdr3_nt: TGTGCCAGCAGTGAAAGGACCTCTGGGGCCAACGTCCTGACTTTC; cdr3_aa: CASSERTSGANVLTF
v_call: TRBV29-1; d_call: .; clone_size: many; j_call: TRBJ1-4; cdr3_nt: TGCAGCGTTGGAGGCGCTCCTAATGAAAAACTGTTTTTT; cdr3_aa: CSVGGAPNEKLFF
v_call: TRBV19; d_call: .; clone_size: many; j_call: TRBJ1-1; cdr3_nt: TGTGCCAGTAGTAAGGCGAACACTGAAGCTTTCTTT; cdr3_aa: CASSKANTEAFF
v_call: TRBV23-1; d_call: TRBD1; clone_size: many; j_call: TRBJ2-5; cdr3_nt: TGCGCCAGCAGTCGCCGGGACAGCCAAGAGACCCAGTACTTC; cdr3_aa: CASSRRDSQETQYF
v_call: TRBV29-1; d_call: TRBD1; clone_size: many; j_call: TRBJ2-7; cdr3_nt: TGCAGCGCCGCCGGACAGGGAAGCATCCACGAGCAGTACTTC; cdr3_aa: CSAAGQGSIHEQYF
v_call: TRBV7-8; d_call: .; clone_size: many; j_call: TRBJ1-2; cdr3_nt: TGTGCCAGCAGTTTATTAGGGGCTAACTATGGCTACACCTTC; cdr3_aa: CASSLLGANYGYTF
v_call: TRBV4-1; d_call: .; clone_size: many; j_call: TRBJ2-7; cdr3_nt: TGCGCCAGCAGCCCGTTCTTGACAGACCTTCGCTACGAGCAGTACTTC; cdr3_aa: CASSPFLTDLRYEQYF
v_call: TRBV5-5; d_call: TRBD2; clone_size: many; j_call: TRBJ2-7; cdr3_nt: TGTGCCAGCAGCTTTAGCAGCGGGGCCTACGAGCAGTACTTC; cdr3_aa: CASSFSSGAYEQYF
v_call: TRBV12-3/TRBV12-4; d_call: .; clone_size: many; j_call: TRBJ2-7; cdr3_nt: TGTGCCAGCAGCCGGTTGGGGATCTCCTACGAGCAGTACTTC; cdr3_aa: CASSRLGISYEQYF
v_call: TRBV20-1; d_call: .; clone_size: .; j_call: TRBJ2-6; cdr3_nt: TGCAGTGCCACCCAGCGGGTTGGGGCCAACGTCCTGACTTTC; cdr3_aa: CSATQRVGANVLTF
v_call: TRBV29-1; d_call: .; clone_size: few; j_call: TRBJ2-5; cdr3_nt: TGCAGCGTTGACCGACAGGATTCGGGGACCCAGTACTTC; cdr3_aa: CSVDRQDSGTQYF
v_call: TRBV7-9; d_call: .; clone_size: many; j_call: TRBJ2-2; cdr3_nt: TGTGCCAGCTTCGGAACGGGGGCAGAAAACACCGGGGAGCTGTTTTTT; cdr3_aa: CASFGTGAENTGELFF
v_call: TRBV2; d_call: .; clone_size: many; j_call: TRBJ2-3; cdr3_nt: TGTGCCAGCACCCCTATAAGGGATACAGATACGCAGTATTTT; cdr3_aa: CASTPIRDTDTQYF
v_call: TRBV7-3; d_call: .; clone_size: many; j_call: TRBJ2-2; cdr3_nt: TGTGCCAGCAGCTCGACTTTGGGACTGGGCACCGGGGAGCTGTTTTTT; cdr3_aa: CASSSTLGLGTGELFF
v_call: TRBV13; d_call: .; clone_size: .; j_call: TRBJ2-7; cdr3_nt: TGTGCCAGCAGCCCAGAACAGGACTCCTACGAGCAGTACTTC; cdr3_aa: CASSPEQDSYEQYF
v_call: TRBV7-9; d_call: .; clone_size: few; j_call: TRBJ2-7; cdr3_nt: TGTGCCAGCAGCTTACCTTGGGGGCCGGGAAGCGACGAGCAGTACTTC; cdr3_aa: CASSLPWGPGSDEQYF
v_call: TRBV20-1; d_call: .; clone_size: many; j_call: TRBJ2-5; cdr3_nt: TGCAGCTATTGGAACGGCGTGGAAGAGACCCAGTACTTC; cdr3_aa: CSYWNGVEETQYF
v_call: TRBV6-2/TRBV6-3; d_call: .; clone_size: many; j_call: TRBJ2-3; cdr3_nt: TGTGCCAGCAGTTACCAGACAGGTACAGATACGCAGTATTTT; cdr3_aa: CASSYQTGTDTQYF
v_call: TRBV2; d_call: .; clone_size: many; j_call: TRBJ1-5; cdr3_nt: TGTGCCAGCGGACGGGGGGGCAATCAGCCCCAGCATTTT; cdr3_aa: CASGRGGNQPQHF
v_call: TRBV12-3/TRBV12-4; d_call: .; clone_size: few; j_call: TRBJ1-1; cdr3_nt: TGTGCCAGCAGTTTAGCGCGGGGGAGTACTGAAGCTTTCTTT; cdr3_aa: CASSLARGSTEAFF
v_call: TRBV6-5; d_call: .; clone_size: many; j_call: TRBJ1-1; cdr3_nt: TGTGCCAGCAGTTACTACAACAGGCCGAACACTGAAGCTTTCTTT; cdr3_aa: CASSYYNRPNTEAFF
v_call: TRBV11-2; d_call: TRBD1; clone_size: .; j_call: TRBJ2-4; cdr3_nt: TGTGCCAGCAGCTCACAGACAGGGAACATTCAGTACTTC; cdr3_aa: CASSSQTGNIQYF
v_call: TRBV29-1; d_call: .; clone_size: many; j_call: TRBJ1-1; cdr3_nt: TGCAGCTCGGGACTCAACACTGAAGCTTTCTTT; cdr3_aa: CSSGLNTEAFF
v_call: TRBV2; d_call: TRBD1; clone_size: many; j_call: TRBJ2-7; cdr3_nt: TGTGCCAGCAGTACTTTCGGACAGGGGGTGGGCGAGCAGTACTTC; cdr3_aa: CASSTFGQGVGEQYF
v_call: TRBV7-2; d_call: .; clone_size: many; j_call: TRBJ1-5; cdr3_nt: TGTGCCAGCAGCCTGGGCCTCCCGCCTCAGCCCCAGCATTTT; cdr3_aa: CASSLGLPPQPQHF
v_call: TRBV29-1; d_call: .; clone_size: .; j_call: TRBJ1-1; cdr3_nt: TGCAGCGGGGGGGGGGTGAACACTGAAGCTTTCTTT; cdr3_aa: CSGGGVNTEAFF
v_call: TRBV29-1; d_call: TRBD1; clone_size: .; j_call: TRBJ2-7; cdr3_nt: TGCAGCGTTGAAGCTCTTCGAGTTGGACAGGGATCGTACGAGCAGTACTTC; cdr3_aa: CSVEALRVGQGSYEQYF
v_call: TRBV10-3; d_call: TRBD2; clone_size: many; j_call: TRBJ2-3; cdr3_nt: TGTGCCATCAGTGGGGGACTAGCGGGGGGAACAGATACGCAGTATTTT; cdr3_aa: CAISGGLAGGTDTQYF
v_call: TRBV7-2; d_call: .; clone_size: many; j_call: TRBJ1-3; cdr3_nt: TGTGCCAGCAGCTTCCAGGGAGCCGGAAACACCATATATTTT; cdr3_aa: CASSFQGAGNTIYF
v_call: TRBV7-9; d_call: .; clone_size: many; j_call: TRBJ2-1; cdr3_nt: TGTGCCAGCAGTCCCGCGGACAGTCGCTTTGTCAATGAGCAGTTCTTC; cdr3_aa: CASSPADSRFVNEQFF
v_call: TRBV20-1; d_call: .; clone_size: many; j_call: TRBJ2-3; cdr3_nt: TGCAGTGCGGAGAGCGGAGATACGCAGTATTTT; cdr3_aa: CSAESGDTQYF
v_call: TRBV6-1; d_call: TRBD1; clone_size: many; j_call: TRBJ1-4; cdr3_nt: TGTGCCAGCGGCCGGGACAGCCCCGTGAATGAAAAACTGTTTTTT; cdr3_aa: CASGRDSPVNEKLFF
v_call: TRBV29-1; d_call: TRBD2; clone_size: once; j_call: TRBJ2-3; cdr3_nt: TGCAGCGCCAAAGGGACTAGCGGGGGGGTAGATACGCAGTATTTT; cdr3_aa: CSAKGTSGGVDTQYF
v_call: TRBV25-1; d_call: .; clone_size: many; j_call: TRBJ1-2; cdr3_nt: TGTGCCAGCAGTGCCGGGCAGAACTATGGCTACACCTTC; cdr3_aa: CASSAGQNYGYTF
v_call: TRBV30; d_call: TRBD2; clone_size: many; j_call: TRBJ2-1; cdr3_nt: TGTGCCTGGAGTGTACTGGCGGGAGGGAATGAGCAGTTCTTC; cdr3_aa: CAWSVLAGGNEQFF
v_call: TRBV9; d_call: TRBD1; clone_size: many; j_call: TRBJ1-4; cdr3_nt: TGTGCCAGCAGCGCGGGACAGGGGTATGAAAAACTGTTTTTT; cdr3_aa: CASSAGQGYEKLFF
v_call: TRBV7-2; d_call: .; clone_size: many; j_call: TRBJ1-4; cdr3_nt: TGTGCCAGCAGCTTGGAACTAAGGGAAAAACTGTTTTTT; cdr3_aa: CASSLELREKLFF
v_call: TRBV20-1; d_call: .; clone_size: .; j_call: TRBJ1-1; cdr3_nt: TGCACCAGCTTTGGAAGGGGCATGAACACTGAAGCTTTCTTT; cdr3_aa: CTSFGRGMNTEAFF
v_call: TRBV19; d_call: TRBD2; clone_size: many; j_call: TRBJ2-1; cdr3_nt: TGTGCCAGTAGTAGGCTAGCGGGGGGGCTCAATGAGCAGTTCTTC; cdr3_aa: CASSRLAGGLNEQFF
v_call: TRBV6-2/TRBV6-3; d_call: TRBD2; clone_size: many; j_call: TRBJ2-3; cdr3_nt: TGTGCCAGCAGTTACTCCAGTCGGGGGGGGACCGATACGCAGTATTTT; cdr3_aa: CASSYSSRGGTDTQYF
v_call: TRBV20-1; d_call: TRBD1; clone_size: .; j_call: TRBJ2-3; cdr3_nt: TGCAGTGCTAGAGATGACACAGGGGGAAAACCCACCACAGATACGCAGTATTTT; cdr3_aa: CSARDDTGGKPTTDTQYF
v_call: TRBV10-3; d_call: TRBD2; clone_size: many; j_call: TRBJ2-7; cdr3_nt: TGTGCCATCAGTCCTAGCGGGCGCCTCCCCTACGAGCAGTACTTC; cdr3_aa: CAISPSGRLPYEQYF